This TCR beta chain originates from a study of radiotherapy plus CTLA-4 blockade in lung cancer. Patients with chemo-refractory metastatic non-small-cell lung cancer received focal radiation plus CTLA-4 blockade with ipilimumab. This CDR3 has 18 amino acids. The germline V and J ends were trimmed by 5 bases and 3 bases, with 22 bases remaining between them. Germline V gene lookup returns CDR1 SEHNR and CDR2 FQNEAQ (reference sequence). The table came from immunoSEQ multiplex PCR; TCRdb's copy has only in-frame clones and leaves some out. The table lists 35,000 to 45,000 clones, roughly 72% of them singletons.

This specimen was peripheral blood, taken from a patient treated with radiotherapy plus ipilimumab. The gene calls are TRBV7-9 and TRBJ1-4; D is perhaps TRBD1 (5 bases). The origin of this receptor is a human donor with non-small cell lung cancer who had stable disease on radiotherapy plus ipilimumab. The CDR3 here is CASSHSGAPPVANEKLFF. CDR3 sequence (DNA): TGTGCCAGCAGCCATAGTGGGGCCCCCCCTGTGGCTAATGAAAAACTGTTTTTT.